A selection of T cell receptor beta chains follows, all from one sample in a study of identical twins. MiXCR, applied by TCRdb to the 5' RACE reads, yields one record per CDR3 protein. The table lists hundreds of thousands of distinct CDR3 sequences, nearly 9.5% of them singletons. This sample was also put to use in a study of yellow fever vaccine responses in identical twins.

Specimen: CD8+ T cells sorted from blood. Every receptor here comes from a woman aged 18 to 35 in good health. The conserved cysteine and the conserved F or W are not part of the CDR3 here. Each record gives: V gene, J gene, CDR3 protein.

>TRBV2|TRBJ2-3
ASIPLAGATDTQY
>TRBV25-1|TRBJ2-1
ASSEVSSYNEQF
>TRBV5-8|TRBJ2-6
ASSQGQERSGANVLT
>TRBV15|TRBJ2-5
ATSGRGSQETQY
>TRBV10-2|TRBJ1-2
ASSGSPGGVMFDGYT
>TRBV6-1|TRBJ1-5
ASRPGGRIDQPQH
>TRBV27|TRBJ2-5
ASSAYDDQETQY
>TRBV6-4|TRBJ1-2
ASSDSIGIGHEHGYT
>TRBV9|TRBJ2-5
ASSVGLVMRETQY
>TRBV4-1|TRBJ1-5
ASSQDGQFSNQPQH